These 26 T cell receptor beta chains were all obtained from the same sample, sequenced in a study of blood T cell repertoires in COVID-19. Measured with immunoSEQ multiplex PCR; TCRdb has only the in-frame clones, and not every one. The sample has approximately 200,000 clones, more than 70% seen once. Sequencing input: PBMCs or T cells enriched from blood (not recorded which). These receptors were collected from a woman under 40 who had recovered from COVID-19.

This rearrangement joins TRBV3-1 (or the pseudogene TRBV3-2) to TRBJ1-2, with D tentatively TRBD1 (6 bases). The CDR3 runs to 13 residues. V was clipped by 6 bases and J by 6 bases, with 14 bases between them. The V gene's germline CDR1 is LGHDT and CDR2 YNNKEL (reference sequence). The CDR3 nucleotides read TGTGCCAGCAGTCCTACAGGGTACAATGGCTACACCTTC. This gives the protein CASSPTGYNGYTF.

There are a few counts of this clone. V gene TRBV6-5 combines with J gene TRBJ1-1; unclear D gene. The CDR3 is 15 residues long. Trimming shortened V by 2 bases and J by 0 bases, and 10 bases separated the two germline ends. Germline loops: CDR1 MNHEY, CDR2 SVGAGI. The CDR3 DNA sequence: TGTGCCAGCAGTTACCCCTCAACAGTGAACACTGAAGCTTTCTTT. The encoded protein is CASSYPSTVNTEAFF.

The chain uses TRBV27 and TRBJ2-7; 14 bases match TRBD2. V lost 4 bases to trimming and J lost 2 bases; unmatched junction nucleotides: 1. This CDR3 is built from 15 residues. In germline, CDR1 is MNHEY, CDR2 SMNVEV (reference sequence). In nucleotides, the CDR3 is TGTGCCAGCAGTTCGGGACTAGCGGGGGCCTACGAGCAGTACTTC. Translation gives CASSSGLAGAYEQYF.

The chain recombines TRBV2 with TRBJ2-3, with 8 bases that match TRBD2. Germline V gene data show CDR1 as SNHLY and CDR2 as FYNNEI. J gave up 10 bases and V 6 bases, and 12 bases lay outside the gene matches. CDR3 length: 14 residues. CDR3 nucleotide sequence: TGTGCCAGCAGCCTGGGGGTTAGCGGGGATGCGCAGTATTTT. As protein: CASSLGVSGDAQYF.

V is TRBV6-5 and J is TRBJ2-7; TRBD2 might be the D (6 bases). This CDR3 comprises 15 residues. CDR1 and CDR2 from the germline V gene are MNHEY and SVGAGI. The germline V and J ends were trimmed by 3 bases and 3 bases, with 15 bases remaining between them. The CDR3 DNA follows: TGTGCCAGCAGTTATACGGGGGTTCGAGACTACGAGCAGTACTTC. Translated: CASSYTGVRDYEQYF.

V and J are TRBV19 and TRBJ2-5; 7 bases agree with TRBD2. The germline V gene encodes CDR1 LNHDA and CDR2 SQIVND (reference sequence). V gave up 2 bases and J gave up 7 bases; unmatched junction bases: 16. The CDR3 totals 17 residues. The CDR3 sequence is CASSINEERREYGTQYF. As DNA, the CDR3 is TGTGCCAGTAGTATAAATGAGGAACGGCGGGAGTACGGGACCCAGTACTTC.

The V gene is TRBV9, the J gene TRBJ1-1; D possibly corresponds to TRBD1 (6 bases). This CDR3 region has 14 residues. The ends were cut back, 4 bases at V and 6 bases at J, with 16 bases in the middle. Germline values: CDR1 SGDLS, CDR2 YYNGEE. The CDR3 bases are TGTGCCAGCAGCCCAGGGAGGGGGGCCTCTGAAGCTTTCTTT. This gives the protein CASSPGRGASEAFF.

Concerning this clone: The same CDR3 arises from other DNA sequences in this sample as well. The V gene is TRBV5-1, the J gene TRBJ1-4, with D possibly TRBD1 on 5 matching bases. The CDR3 length is 14 residues. Looked up from germline, CDR1 is SGHRS and CDR2 is YFSETQ. Trimming cost V 2 bases and J 8 bases, with 13 bases left between them. The CDR3 loop is CASSLGQGGEKLFF. The CDR3 nucleotides read TGCGCCAGCAGCTTAGGGCAGGGTGGCGAAAAACTGTTTTTT.

The count of this clone is one. CDR3 sequence reads: CASSQEGTGNTIYF. The DNA of the CDR3 is TGTGCCAGCAGCCAAGAGGGCACAGGAAACACCATATATTTT. V usage is TRBV4-2 and J usage is TRBJ1-3; no clear D gene. Germline V gene data show CDR1 as LGHNA and CDR2 as YNFKEQ. The CDR3 consists of 14 residues. Deletions cut 0 bases from V and 4 bases from J, with 7 bases between.

The chain uses TRBV5-1 and TRBJ2-2, with TRBD1 matching over 7 bases. V lost 3 bases and J lost 7; bases outside the gene matches: 3. Germline CDR1 is SGHRS and CDR2 is YFSETQ. The CDR3 length is 13 residues. The CDR3: CASSWTGGGELFF. The CDR3 nucleotides are TGCGCCAGCAGCTGGACAGGTGGCGGGGAGCTGTTTTTT. Complete variable domain (other parts from reference TRBV5-1 and TRBJ2-2): KAGVTQTPRYLIKTRGQQVTLSCSPISGHRSVSWYQQTPGQGLQFLFEYFSETQRNKGNFPGRFSGRQFSNSRSEMNVSTLELGDSALYLCASSWTGGGELFFGEGSRLTVL.

This clone was detected a few times. The chain carries TRBV27 and TRBJ2-7; 7 bases are shared with TRBD1. With V trimmed by 6 bases and J by 5 bases, 13 bases remained unmatched. The CDR3 extends over 15 amino acids. The V gene's germline CDR1 is MNHEY and CDR2 SMNVEV (reference sequence). CDR3 sequence: CASSPVTQGVDEQYF. The CDR3 DNA is TGTGCCAGCAGCCCCGTTACTCAGGGGGTCGACGAGCAGTACTTC.

This chain connects TRBV18 to TRBJ2-5; D might be TRBD1 (7 bases). In germline, CDR1 is KGHSH, CDR2 LQKENI. The V end was cut by 3 bases, the J end by 0 bases, with 14 bases between. The length of the CDR3 is 16 residues. Here the CDR3 reads CASSPAGQNYQETQYF. In DNA form, the CDR3 reads TGTGCCAGCTCACCTGCGGGACAGAATTACCAAGAGACCCAGTACTTC.

This chain links TRBV14 with TRBJ2-5; TRBD1 matches at 8 bases. This CDR3 spans 15 amino acids. Germline lookup yields CDR1 SGHDN and CDR2 FVKESK. Trimming cost V 1 base and J 2 bases; bases outside gene matches: 3. CDR3 coding DNA: TGTGCCAGCAGCCAAGGGGGGACAGGTCAAGAGACCCAGTACTTC. Encoded protein: CASSQGGTGQETQYF. The whole variable domain, filled in from reference TRBV14 and TRBJ2-5, reads EAGVTQFPSHSVIEKGQTVTLRCDPISGHDNLYWYRRVMGKEIKFLLHFVKESKQDESGMPNNRFLAERTGGTYSTLKVQPAELEDSGVYFCASSQGGTGQETQYFGPGTRLLVL.

J is TRBJ2-2 and V is TRBV6-6; D is ambiguous. Trimming left V 4 bases short and J 2 bases short, with 8 bases between. In germline, CDR1 is MNHNY, CDR2 SVGAGI (reference sequence). This CDR3 has 14 amino acids. The CDR3 region has the DNA TGTGCCAGCAGTTTGTCCCAAAACACCGGGGAGCTGTTTTTT. This sequence encodes CASSLSQNTGELFF.

This chain joins TRBV5-1 and TRBJ2-5; 10 bases map to TRBD2. This CDR3 has 18 residues. Germline assignment: CDR1 SGHRS and CDR2 YFSETQ. V trimming: 0 bases; J trimming: 5 bases; junction bases outside the gene matches: 13. CDR3 DNA sequence: TGCGCCAGCAGCTTGGGGGGCCGGGCTAGCGGGAGCCGGGAGACCCAGTACTTC. Translated, it gives CASSLGGRASGSRETQYF.

The chain is built from TRBV27 and TRBJ2-7, with 11 bases that match TRBD2. Trimming took 7 bases from V and 3 from J; bases not matched to a gene: 8. Germline CDR1 is MNHEY and CDR2 is SMNVEV (reference sequence). This CDR3 has 15 amino acids. CDR3 sequence reads: CASKGLTSGIYEQYF. DNA for the CDR3: TGTGCCAGCAAGGGGCTGACTAGCGGGATCTACGAGCAGTACTTC.

The chain joins TRBV27 to TRBJ2-3; 11 bases line up with TRBD2. This CDR3 comprises 16 residues. In germline, CDR1 is MNHEY, CDR2 SMNVEV (reference sequence). V was clipped by 7 bases and J by 0 bases; unmatched bases: 6. The CDR3 spells CASTLAGGTSTDTQYF. The CDR3 DNA is TGTGCCAGCACCCTAGCGGGAGGAACTAGCACAGATACGCAGTATTTT.

V gene TRBV30 combines with J gene TRBJ2-7; 11 bases match TRBD2. The CDR3 extends over 15 amino acids. Germline V gene lookup returns CDR1 GTSNPN and CDR2 SVGIG (reference sequence). The trim removed 2 bases at V and 2 bases at J, leaving 5 bases unmatched. The CDR3 coding sequence is TGTGCCTGGAGTTATGGGACTAGCGGACCCTACGAGCAGTACTTC. This translates into CAWSYGTSGPYEQYF.

This sequence joins TRBV7-7 and TRBJ2-5, with D unclear. The CDR3 has 15 residues. Trimming took off 1 base at V and 5 bases at J, with 14 bases between the two ends. Germline CDR1 and CDR2: SSHAT and FNYEAQ (reference sequence). In DNA, the CDR3 is TGTGCCAGCAGCTTAGGTCTTGCGAGAGTGGAGACCCAGTACTTC. This translates into CASSLGLARVETQYF.

V gene TRBV28 combines with J gene TRBJ1-1; D remains unclear. The CDR3 runs to 13 residues. Germline V gene sequence: CDR1 MDHEN, CDR2 SYDVKM. V dropped 6 bases and J dropped 6 bases, with 14 bases sitting between them. The CDR3 sequence is CASSSPRGAEAFF. The CDR3 region has the DNA TGTGCCAGCAGCTCCCCTCGAGGAGCTGAAGCTTTCTTT.

The chain is built from TRBV7-6 and TRBJ2-5; 11 nucleotides line up with TRBD2. V trimming: 0 bases; J trimming: 4 bases; junction bases outside the gene matches: 4. Per germline, CDR1 SGHVS and CDR2 FNYEAQ. CDR3 size: 16 residues. CDR3 DNA: TGTGCCAGCAGCTTAGCTAGCGGGAGGGATGGAGAGACCCAGTACTTC. It translates to CASSLASGRDGETQYF.

This rearrangement joins TRBV7-9 to TRBJ2-3; 14 bases are a match to TRBD2. CDR3 size: 16 residues. The trim removed 10 bases at V and 4 bases at J, leaving 10 bases unmatched. Germline CDR1 and CDR2: SEHNR and FQNEAQ (reference sequence). The CDR3 DNA is TGTGCCATTCCGACTAGCGGGAGGGTACGGTCAGATACGCAGTATTTT. Protein: CAIPTSGRVRSDTQYF.

The chain combines TRBV9 with TRBJ2-5; 11 positions agree with TRBD1. Germline trimming cut 3 bases from V and 6 bases from J; bases unmatched to any gene: 4. The CDR3 totals 14 residues. CDR1 is SGDLS and CDR2 is YYNGEE in the germline V gene. CDR3 sequence reads: CASSEGTGGKTQYF. CDR3 sequence (DNA): TGTGCCAGCAGCGAGGGGACAGGGGGTAAGACCCAGTACTTC.

The count of this clone is one. The chain recombines TRBV3-1 (or the pseudogene TRBV3-2) with TRBJ1-1; 9 nucleotides line up with TRBD1. CDR1 is LGHDT and CDR2 is YNNKEL in the germline V gene (reference sequence). J lost 3 bases, V lost 1 base, and 3 bases had no gene match. The CDR3 has 15 amino acids. Here the CDR3 reads CASSQAGQGDTEAFF. CDR3 nucleotide sequence: TGTGCCAGCAGCCAAGCGGGACAGGGCGACACTGAAGCTTTCTTT.

This clone was seen a single time. The rearrangement uses TRBV2 and TRBJ2-1, with 8 bases matching TRBD2. The CDR3 has 15 residues. CDR1 and CDR2 from the germline V gene are SNHLY and FYNNEI. With V trimmed by 8 bases and J by 3 bases, 9 bases remained unmatched. The CDR3 protein is CASWTAGDYYNEQFF. CDR3 DNA: TGTGCCAGCTGGACAGCGGGGGACTACTACAATGAGCAGTTCTTC.

The chain is built from TRBV2 and TRBJ2-1; TRBD2 might be the D (5 bases). V lost 2 bases to trimming and J lost 0 bases, with 8 bases between them. CDR3 length equals 15 residues. Germline V lookup: CDR1 SNHLY, CDR2 FYNNEI. CDR3 amino acids: CASSESGGSYNEQFF. The CDR3 bases are TGTGCCAGCAGTGAAAGTGGAGGCTCCTACAATGAGCAGTTCTTC.